The clone carrying this TCR beta chain has a handful of counts. Its antigen is not known. MiXCR, applied by TCRdb to the PCR reads, yields one record per CDR3 protein. The repertoire consists of some 580,000 distinct CDR3 sequences, with approximately 24% occurring once and the leading ten covering roughly 0.83%. This CDR3 region has 14 residues. Germline trimming cut 4 bases from V and 7 bases from J; bases unmatched to any gene: 6. Naive CD8 libraries were made from around 20,000 to 1,000,000 sorted cells, and they used 10%, 30% or 50% RNA. The CD8+CD4-CCR7+CD45RA+ phenotype defined the sorted naive CD8 T cells. The data are from a study of molecular identifiers for immune sequencing clone quantification. The study, taken as a whole, reports: In a background of over 750,000 naive cells, spiked Jurkat TCR RNA from one cell was reportedly detectable. Identical TCR molecules sharing a barcode could underestimate highly expanded clone sizes.

The chain uses TRBV12-3 or TRBV12-4 and TRBJ2-1; 8 bases map to TRBD1. The sequence derives from a human donor in good health. Some libraries in this study had Jurkat cell RNA spiked in. Source material: naive CD8+ T cells from blood, with Jurkat cell RNA spiked in. Subset reported: FACS-sorted CD8+CD4-CCR7+CD45RA+ naive T cells. CDR3 loop: CASSSGQGVNEQFF. The DNA of the CDR3 is TGTGCCAGCAGTTCAGGACAGGGAGTTAATGAGCAGTTCTTC.